This T cell receptor beta chain comes out of a study of blood T cell repertoires in COVID-19. Across the study: Sample material is recorded as cDNA or gDNA derived from T cells, B-cell-depleted T cells, or PBMCs.

In the original processing: By means of reference gene primer amplification, nucleated cell counts were estimated. Sequencing used immunoSEQ multiplex PCR; TCRdb keeps in-frame clones, though not all of them. The D gene and trimming were derived from the DNA, and the V and J assignments and clone size from that table. The sample consists of roughly 410,000 clones, about 88% of them appearing once. Seattle's enrolled individuals joined amid active infection and were then monitored longitudinally. From germline, CDR1 is SGHAT and CDR2 FQNNGV. The CDR3 runs to 15 residues. V shed 0 bases, J shed 8 bases, and the junction held 4 bases outside the gene matches.

The chain joins TRBV11-2 to TRBJ1-2, with 12 bases that match TRBD1. The clonotype originates from a woman in her thirties or forties with COVID-19, enrolled during active disease. The sample consisted of peripheral blood. CDR3 sequence: CASSLDGDRGPGYTF. CDR3 coding DNA: TGTGCCAGCAGCTTAGATGGGGACAGGGGGCCCGGCTACACCTTC.